This note documents a single T cell receptor (beta chain) sequence. The antigen remains unidentified. The data belong to a study of T cell responses to AZD1222 COVID-19 vaccine. Study conclusions and caveats: The repertoires were collected only after the peak T cell response. Clonal diversity was possibly underestimated, and the donors were mostly white British, with more females. The study found vaccine-associated CD4 TCRs spanning spike, dominant at 160-218 and 743-854. When two AZD1222 doses had been given, Spike-specific TCR breadth and depth rose.

Germline V gene sequence: CDR1 MNHEY, CDR2 SVGEGT. The V end lost 5 bases, the J end lost 2 bases, and 12 bases lay between the germline ends. There are 14 residues in the CDR3. Profiling relied on immunoSEQ multiplex PCR, and the TCRdb table lists in-frame clones only, not all of them. Counted here are approximately 120,000 clones, 75% to 85% occurring once; the ten biggest clones make up about 29%. The chain combines TRBV6-2 or TRBV6-3 with TRBJ1-2; tentatively, D is TRBD1 (5 bases). The sample here was peripheral blood, taken 28 days after the second AZD1222 dose. This TCR came from an adult who received the AZD1222 COVID-19 vaccine. In nucleotides, the CDR3 is TGTGCCAGCAGTCAGGGTTGGATCAACTATGGCTACACCTTC. Amino acids: CASSQGWINYGYTF.